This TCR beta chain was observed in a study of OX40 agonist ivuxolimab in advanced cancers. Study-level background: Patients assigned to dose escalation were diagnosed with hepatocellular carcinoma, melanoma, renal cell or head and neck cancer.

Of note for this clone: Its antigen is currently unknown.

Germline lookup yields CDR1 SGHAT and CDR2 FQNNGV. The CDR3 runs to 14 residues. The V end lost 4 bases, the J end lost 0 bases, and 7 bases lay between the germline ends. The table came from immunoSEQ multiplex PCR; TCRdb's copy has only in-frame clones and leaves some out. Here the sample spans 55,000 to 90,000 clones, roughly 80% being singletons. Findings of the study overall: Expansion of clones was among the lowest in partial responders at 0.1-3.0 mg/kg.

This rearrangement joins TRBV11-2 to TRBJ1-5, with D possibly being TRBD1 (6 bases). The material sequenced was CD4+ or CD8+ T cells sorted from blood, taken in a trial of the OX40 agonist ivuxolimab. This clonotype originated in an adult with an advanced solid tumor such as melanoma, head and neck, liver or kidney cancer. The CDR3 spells CASSSTGSNQPQHF. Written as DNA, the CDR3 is TGTGCCAGCAGCTCGACAGGTAGCAATCAGCCCCAGCATTTT. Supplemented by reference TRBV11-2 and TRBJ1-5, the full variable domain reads EAGVAQSPRYKIIEKRQSVAFWCNPISGHATLYWYQQILGQGPKLLIQFQNNGVVDDSQLPKDRFSAERLKGVDSTLKIQPAKLEDSAVYLCASSSTGSNQPQHFGDGTRLSIL.